This T cell receptor (beta chain) came from a study of blood T cell repertoires in COVID-19 (dated by TCRdb to the early 2020s). Broadly, across the study: Samples covering the acute and convalescent phases of COVID-19 were provided by collaborators in the United States, Italy and Spain. The prospective study material was composed of cDNA or gDNA derived from T cells, B-cell-depleted T cells, or PBMCs. Subjects who had been exposed to COVID-19, were actively infected with it, or had recovered from it provided the deeply sampled blood TCRbeta repertoires that made up the dataset. A freely available public database, intended as a resource for researchers studying the immune response to SARS-CoV-2, is where the repertoires were released. The samples were drawn from two sources: the first 160 participants of the ongoing ImmuneRACE study, and over 1,000 subjects contributed by 6 global collaborators. Sample metadata almost always included a de-identified subject ID, COVID-19 status, age in years and sex. Where available, HLA class I and class II types were taken from metadata supplied by the sample provider and were not determined by assay-based typing.

Broad study findings and their caveats: The amount of clinical and demographic metadata varied by source and participant and was provided uncurated.

Whole blood was collected in K2EDTA tubes by collaborating institutions according to the institutions' own protocols. For TCRbeta analysis, collaborator samples were shipped as frozen whole blood, as isolated PBMCs, or as DNA extracted from either sample type. Reading from cysteine to phenylalanine, the CDR3 counts 14 amino acids. The DNA shown is the 42-base CDR3, in frame from base 1. The germline V gene supplies CDR1 MNHEY and CDR2 SVGAGI. Cut back by 7 bases and 0 bases, the V and J ends lie 10 bases apart. TCRbeta CDR3 regions were amplified from genomic DNA by means of the immunoSEQ Assay, a bias-controlled multiplex PCR. The paper's processing steps were these. The number of nucleated cells in each sample was estimated from the amplification of reference gene primers within the assay. To quantify the absolute abundance of each unique TCRbeta CDR3 rearrangement, sequence reads were collapsed and filtered. For each sample, productive Simpson clonality was calculated as the square root of Simpson's diversity index across productive rearrangements. TCRdb retrieved this table from immuneACCESS and kept in-frame rearrangements only. Not all clones are present; in checked studies, unresolved V genes account for under half, and no reason is known for the remainder. That table is the source of V, J and clone size, and D and trimming were worked out from the DNA. The sample records roughly 42,000 clones, around 87% of which are singletons. Of the sample, under 10% falls within the top ten clones.

Details on this clone: There is no known antigen for this receptor. Base quality data are lacking; no much larger clone is found one base away.

The chain joins TRBV6-5 to TRBJ1-3, with the D gene uncertain. The TCR comes from a man aged 25-45 years with active or convalescent COVID-19. Sequencing was carried out using peripheral blood. CDR3 region: CASIMGDSGNTIYF. The nucleotide sequence is TGTGCCAGCATCATGGGAGACTCTGGAAACACCATATATTTT.